These 8 T cell receptor beta chains were sequenced from one sample in a study of cytomegalovirus exposure and HLA in healthy donors. PCR primers comprised 60 Vbeta and 13 Jbeta primers. TCRdb's copy holds only in-frame clones and misses some; the assay was immunoSEQ multiplex PCR. The sample lists roughly 160,000 clones; roughly 84% were seen once. Sequencing used PBMCs. Source of these receptors: a man between 25 and 39 years old in good health and CMV-seronegative.

The V gene is TRBV27, the J gene TRBJ2-7; 7 nucleotides align to TRBD1. The V segment lost 6 bases and the J segment 3 bases; nucleotides outside the gene matches: 5. Germline values: CDR1 MNHEY, CDR2 SMNVEV (reference sequence). CDR3 length: 13 residues. For the CDR3, the DNA is TGTGCCAGCAGAGACAGGGACCTCTACGAGCAGTACTTC. It yields the protein CASRDRDLYEQYF.

This chain links TRBV5-1 with TRBJ1-2, with 11 bases fitting TRBD1. CDR3 size: 17 residues. Germline V gene sequence: CDR1 SGHRS, CDR2 YFSETQ. Unmatched junction bases numbered 8, after V lost 4 bases and J lost 0 bases. The CDR3: CASSPPGQGGPNYGYTF. The CDR3 coding sequence is TGCGCCAGCAGCCCACCGGGACAGGGGGGTCCTAACTATGGCTACACCTTC.

This clone showed up just once. This sample also contains other DNA sequences that code for the same CDR3. The chain has TRBV6-5 and TRBJ2-2; D is possibly TRBD1 (5 bases). V lost 2 bases and J 5 bases, leaving 9 bases between the germline ends. This CDR3 region has 14 residues. The germline V gene encodes CDR1 MNHEY and CDR2 SVGAGI. DNA for the CDR3: TGTGCCAGCAGTTACGACTCAGGGACCGGGGAGCTGTTTTTT. It specifies CASSYDSGTGELFF.

The chain uses TRBV7-6 and TRBJ2-7; TRBD2 is a possible D gene (7 bases). The CDR3 contains 16 residues. V was pared by 1 base and J by 4 bases, with 17 bases between. Germline CDR1 SGHVS, CDR2 FNYEAQ. Here the CDR3 reads CASSLGGGELTYEQYF. CDR3 bases: TGTGCCAGCAGCTTAGGAGGGGGGGAGCTCACATACGAGCAGTACTTC. The full variable domain, rest sourced from reference TRBV7-6 and TRBJ2-7, is GAGVSQSPRYKVTKRGQDVALRCDPISGHVSLYWYRQALGQGPEFLTYFNYEAQQDKSGLPNDRFSAERPEGSISTLTIQRTEQRDSAMYRCASSLGGGELTYEQYFGPGTRLTVT.

The rearrangement links TRBV27 to TRBJ2-1; the match to TRBD2 covers 9 bases. The CDR3 is made up of 15 amino acids. V lost 2 bases, J lost 7 bases, and 6 bases stayed unmatched. Looked up from germline, CDR1 is MNHEY and CDR2 is SMNVEV (reference sequence). The CDR3 DNA is TGTGCCAGCAGTTTAGCGGGAGGGCCGAAGAATGAGCAGTTCTTC. Translated: CASSLAGGPKNEQFF.

With regard to this clone: At one end, the junction sequence differs from germline, possibly due to a read error. The rearrangement uses TRBV6-1 and TRBJ1-2; unclear D gene. Germline assignment: CDR1 MNHNS and CDR2 SASEGT. This CDR3 is 13 amino acids long. CDR3 residues: CASSEFGSVGYTF. The CDR3 bases are TGTGCCAGCAGTGAATTCGGGTCCGTTGGCTACACCTTT.

The J gene is TRBJ2-6, the V gene TRBV30, with a tentative D call TRBD1 (6 bases). CDR3 size: 20 residues. In germline, CDR1 is GTSNPN, CDR2 SVGIG (reference sequence). Trimming removed 3 bases from V and 2 bases from J, with 26 bases in between. The CDR3, as DNA: TGTGCCTGGAGCGTCCCCCAGTGGCAGGGGAAAATGCCTGGGGCCAACGTCCTGACTTTC. This gives the protein CAWSVPQWQGKMPGANVLTF.

This chain links TRBV6-1 with TRBJ1-5; D may be TRBD1 (6 bases). V dropped 10 bases and J dropped 0 bases, with 16 bases sitting between them. The CDR3 spans 15 residues. Germline lookup yields CDR1 MNHNS and CDR2 SASEGT. The CDR3 region has the DNA TGTGCCACCATTAACAGGGCTTATAGCAATCAGCCCCAGCATTTT. Its protein product is CATINRAYSNQPQHF.